This entry lists 17 T cell receptor beta chains sequenced from one sample in a study of T cell responses to AZD1222 COVID-19 vaccine. Method: immunoSEQ multiplex PCR; TCRdb's copy keeps in-frame clones and lacks some. The sample holds about 120,000 clones; around 81% are singletons and the top ten take roughly 5%. The input for sequencing was peripheral blood, taken on day 0 of AZD1222 vaccination. Receptors originate from an adult in good health.

This chain links TRBV19 with TRBJ2-7; D tentatively reads TRBD1 or TRBD2 (5 bases each). The CDR3 consists of 14 residues. V shed 3 bases and J shed 2 bases, with 11 bases lying between them. Germline V gives CDR1 LNHDA, CDR2 SQIVND (reference sequence). CDR3 residues: CASSIGIRAYEQYF. In DNA form, the CDR3 reads TGTGCCAGTAGTATCGGGATCAGGGCCTACGAGCAGTACTTC.

This clone was seen just once. This chain uses TRBV10-3 with TRBJ2-3; D is unclear. Germline V gene data show CDR1 as ENHRY and CDR2 as SYGVKD. With 6 bases removed from V and 1 base from J, the gap between germline ends came to 2 bases. CDR3 length equals 11 residues. The CDR3 is CAIRGTDTQYF. For the CDR3, the DNA is TGTGCCATCAGGGGCACAGATACGCAGTATTTT.

This clone was observed once. The chain uses TRBV5-4 and TRBJ2-3, with TRBD2 identical over 7 bases. The V and J ends lost 1 base and 2 bases, in that order; junction bases with no gene match: 4. Germline V gene sequence: CDR1 SGHNT, CDR2 YYREEE (reference sequence). This CDR3 has 15 residues. CDR3 sequence reads: CASSLQRGITDTQYF. In nucleotides, the CDR3 is TGTGCCAGCAGCTTGCAGCGGGGAATCACAGATACGCAGTATTTT.

The rearrangement links TRBV5-1 to TRBJ2-1, with 10 bases that match TRBD2. This CDR3 has 16 residues. The germline V gene encodes CDR1 SGHRS and CDR2 YFSETQ. The junction had 11 bases not matched to a gene; V was cut back by 4 bases and J by 7 bases. CDR3 sequence: CASSKRLAGSQNEQFF. CDR3 bases: TGCGCCAGCAGCAAACGACTAGCGGGTTCGCAGAATGAGCAGTTCTTC.

The chain combines TRBV3-1 (or the pseudogene TRBV3-2) with TRBJ1-2; D is uncertain. The V end was cut by 0 bases, the J end by 8 bases, with 13 bases between. The CDR3 loop spans 14 amino acids. CDR1 and CDR2 from the germline V gene are LGHDT and YNNKEL (reference sequence). The CDR3 sequence: CASSQDVRVGGYTF. The CDR3 nucleotides are TGTGCCAGCAGCCAAGATGTAAGGGTTGGCGGCTACACCTTC.

This clone was seen a handful of times. J is TRBJ2-7 and V is TRBV28; either TRBD1 or TRBD2 may supply D (6 bases each). Germline V CDR1 and CDR2: MDHEN, SYDVKM. V lost 7 bases and J lost 5, with 18 bases in between. This CDR3 region has 14 residues. CDR3 residues: CASNSQRGANEQYF. In DNA, the CDR3 is TGTGCCAGCAATTCCCAAAGGGGGGCTAACGAGCAGTACTTC.

The gene calls are TRBV6-6 and TRBJ1-1, with 7 bases that match TRBD1. Germline CDR1 reads MNHNY; CDR2 reads SVGAGI (reference sequence). The V gene end was trimmed by 5 bases and the J gene end by 2 bases; junction bases not matched to a gene: 5. The CDR3 contains 14 residues. The CDR3 spells CASSGDRANTEAFF. The CDR3, as DNA: TGTGCCAGCAGTGGCGACAGGGCCAACACTGAAGCTTTCTTT.

This clone occurred a few times. The V and J genes are TRBV19 and TRBJ1-1; D gene uncertain. The V end was cut by 3 bases, the J end by 11 bases, with 13 bases between. The CDR3 runs 12 residues. CDR1 and CDR2 (germline): LNHDA, SQIVND (reference sequence). The CDR3 DNA follows: TGTGCCAGTAGTATTCGGGGAGGAGAGGCTTTCTTT. Its translation is CASSIRGGEAFF.

This chain joins TRBV18 and TRBJ2-2, with D possibly being TRBD2 (5 bases). CDR3 length equals 16 residues. Trimming pared 3 bases from V and 0 bases from J, leaving 11 bases between. Germline CDR1 is KGHSH and CDR2 is LQKENI. The CDR3 DNA sequence: TGTGCCAGCTCACCCTCTAGCACTACGAACACCGGGGAGCTGTTTTTT. Translating gives CASSPSSTTNTGELFF. The entire variable domain, with the rest obtained from reference TRBV18 and TRBJ2-2, is as follows: NAGVMQNPRHLVRRRGQEARLRCSPMKGHSHVYWYRQLPEEGLKFMVYLQKENIIDESGMPKERFSAEFPKEGPSILRIQQVVRGDSAAYFCASSPSSTTNTGELFFGEGSRLTVL.

This sequence joins TRBV5-1 and TRBJ1-1, with D possibly TRBD1 on 6 matching bases. This CDR3 is built from 14 residues. Between the trimmed V and J ends, which lost 3 bases and 4 bases, there was a span of 13 bases. Germline V gene sequence: CDR1 SGHRS, CDR2 YFSETQ. This CDR3 reads CASSSGGGGTEAFF. DNA for the CDR3: TGCGCCAGCAGCTCCGGTGGGGGCGGCACTGAAGCTTTCTTT. Looking up the rest from reference TRBV5-1 and TRBJ1-1 gives the full variable domain: KAGVTQTPRYLIKTRGQQVTLSCSPISGHRSVSWYQQTPGQGLQFLFEYFSETQRNKGNFPGRFSGRQFSNSRSEMNVSTLELGDSALYLCASSSGGGGTEAFFGQGTRLTVV.

This clone was counted once. The V gene is TRBV18, the J gene TRBJ2-5, with 8 bases fitting TRBD1. With V trimmed by 5 bases and J by 5 bases, 4 bases remained unmatched. Germline CDR1 is KGHSH and CDR2 is LQKENI. This CDR3 is 13 amino acids long. The CDR3 spells CASSKGQEETQYF. CDR3 bases: TGTGCCAGCTCAAAGGGACAGGAGGAGACCCAGTACTTC.

The chain couples TRBV3-1 (or the pseudogene TRBV3-2) to TRBJ1-4; no clear D gene. Germline loops: CDR1 LGHDT, CDR2 YNNKEL (reference sequence). The V end was cut by 0 bases, the J end by 14 bases, with 13 bases between. This CDR3 is built from 13 residues. CDR3 sequence reads: CASSQDQAHRLFF. In DNA, the CDR3 is TGTGCCAGCAGCCAAGATCAAGCACACCGCCTGTTTTTT.

The genes are TRBV3-1 (or the pseudogene TRBV3-2) and TRBJ1-2, with 9 bases that match TRBD1. The V and J ends lost 3 bases and 8 bases, in that order; junction bases with no gene match: 7. This CDR3 is 14 amino acids long. Germline values: CDR1 LGHDT, CDR2 YNNKEL (reference sequence). CDR3 coding DNA: TGTGCCAGCAGCCATCTACAGGGGGCAGGGGGCTACACCTTC. Protein product: CASSHLQGAGGYTF.

This clone was picked up a small number of times. The chain has TRBV28 and TRBJ1-2; D is uncertain. V lost 6 bases, J lost 2 bases, and 10 bases lay in between. CDR3 length equals 13 residues. Per the germline V gene, CDR1 is MDHEN and CDR2 is SYDVKM. The chain's CDR3 is CASSLVKNYGYTF. For the CDR3, the DNA is TGTGCCAGCAGCCTCGTAAAAAACTATGGCTACACCTTC.

This chain links TRBV3-1 (or the pseudogene TRBV3-2) with TRBJ1-6; no reliable D call. The V gene lost 4 bases and the J gene lost 7 bases, with 14 bases spanning the gap. Germline assignment: CDR1 LGHDT and CDR2 YNNKEL (reference sequence). The CDR3 spans 15 residues. Here the CDR3 reads CASSRYQQKNSPLHF. CDR3 sequence (DNA): TGTGCCAGCAGCCGATATCAGCAGAAAAATTCACCCCTCCACTTT.

The chain carries TRBV28 and TRBJ1-2, with D possibly matching TRBD1 (6 bases). The length of the CDR3 is 12 residues. V was cut by 7 bases and J by 7 bases, with 13 bases left in between. CDR1 is MDHEN and CDR2 is SYDVKM in the germline V gene. CDR3 DNA sequence: TGTGCCAGCAACTCAGGGGCGCGTGGCTACACCTTC. As protein: CASNSGARGYTF.

The count of this clone is one. The chain uses TRBV7-9 and TRBJ1-6; 8 bases map to TRBD1. The CDR3 length is 15 residues. Germline CDR1 SEHNR, CDR2 FQNEAQ (reference sequence). The ends lost 5 bases at V and 9 bases at J; junction bases unmatched: 9. The CDR3 reads CASSPQGEIGSPLHF. CDR3 in DNA: TGTGCCAGCAGCCCACAGGGGGAAATCGGTTCACCCCTCCACTTT.